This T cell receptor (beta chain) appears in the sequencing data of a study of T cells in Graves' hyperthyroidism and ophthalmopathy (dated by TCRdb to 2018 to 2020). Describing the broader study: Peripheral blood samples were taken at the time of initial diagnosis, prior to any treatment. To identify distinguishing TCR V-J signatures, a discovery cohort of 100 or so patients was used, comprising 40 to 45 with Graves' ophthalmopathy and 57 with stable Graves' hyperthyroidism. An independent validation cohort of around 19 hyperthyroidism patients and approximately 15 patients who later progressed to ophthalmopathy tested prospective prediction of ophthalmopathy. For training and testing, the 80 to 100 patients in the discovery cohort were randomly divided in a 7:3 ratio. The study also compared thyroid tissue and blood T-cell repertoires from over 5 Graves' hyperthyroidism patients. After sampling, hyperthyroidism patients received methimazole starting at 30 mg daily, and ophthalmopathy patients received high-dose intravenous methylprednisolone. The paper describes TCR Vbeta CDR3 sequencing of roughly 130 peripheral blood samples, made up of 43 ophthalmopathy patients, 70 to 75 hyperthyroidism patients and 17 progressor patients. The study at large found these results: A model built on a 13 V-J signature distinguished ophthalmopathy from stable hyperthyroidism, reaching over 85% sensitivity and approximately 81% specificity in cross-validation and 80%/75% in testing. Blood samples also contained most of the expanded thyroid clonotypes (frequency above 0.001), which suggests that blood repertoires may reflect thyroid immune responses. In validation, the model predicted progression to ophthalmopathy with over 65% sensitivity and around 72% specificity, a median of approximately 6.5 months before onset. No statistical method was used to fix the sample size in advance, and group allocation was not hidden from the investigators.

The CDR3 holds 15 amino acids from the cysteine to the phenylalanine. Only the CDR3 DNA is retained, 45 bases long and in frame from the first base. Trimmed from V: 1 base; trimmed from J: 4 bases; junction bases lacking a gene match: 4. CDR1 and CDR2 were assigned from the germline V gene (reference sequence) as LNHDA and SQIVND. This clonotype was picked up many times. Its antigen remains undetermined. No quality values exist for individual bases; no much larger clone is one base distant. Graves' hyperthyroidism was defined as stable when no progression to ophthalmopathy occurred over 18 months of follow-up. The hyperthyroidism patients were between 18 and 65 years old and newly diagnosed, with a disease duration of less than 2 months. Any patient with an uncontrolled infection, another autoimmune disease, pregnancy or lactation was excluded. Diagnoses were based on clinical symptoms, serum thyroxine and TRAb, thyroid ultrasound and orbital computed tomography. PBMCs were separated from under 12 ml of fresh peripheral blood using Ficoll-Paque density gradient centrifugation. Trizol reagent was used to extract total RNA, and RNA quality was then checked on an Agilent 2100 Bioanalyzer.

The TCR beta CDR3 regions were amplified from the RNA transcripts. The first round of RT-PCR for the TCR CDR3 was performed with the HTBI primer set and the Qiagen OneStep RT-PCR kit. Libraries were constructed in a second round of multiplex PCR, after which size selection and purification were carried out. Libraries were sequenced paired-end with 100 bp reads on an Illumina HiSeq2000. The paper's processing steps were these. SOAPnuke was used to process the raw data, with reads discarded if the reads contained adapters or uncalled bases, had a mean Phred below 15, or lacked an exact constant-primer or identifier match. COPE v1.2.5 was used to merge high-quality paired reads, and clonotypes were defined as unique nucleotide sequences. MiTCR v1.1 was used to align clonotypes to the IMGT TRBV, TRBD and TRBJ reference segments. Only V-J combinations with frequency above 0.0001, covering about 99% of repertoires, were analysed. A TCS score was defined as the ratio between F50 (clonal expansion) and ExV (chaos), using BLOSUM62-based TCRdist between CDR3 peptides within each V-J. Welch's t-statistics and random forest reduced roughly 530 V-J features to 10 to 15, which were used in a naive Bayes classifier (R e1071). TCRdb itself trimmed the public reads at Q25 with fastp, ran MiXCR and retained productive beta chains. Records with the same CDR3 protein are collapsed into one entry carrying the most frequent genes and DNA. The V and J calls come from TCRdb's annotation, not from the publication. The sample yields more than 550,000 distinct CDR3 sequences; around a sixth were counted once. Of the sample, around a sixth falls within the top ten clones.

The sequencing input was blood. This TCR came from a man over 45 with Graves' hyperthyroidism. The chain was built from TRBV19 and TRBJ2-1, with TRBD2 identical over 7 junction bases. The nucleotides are TGTGCCAGTAGTATAGGTAGCGGGCTTTACAATGAGCAGTTCTTC. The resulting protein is CASSIGSGLYNEQFF. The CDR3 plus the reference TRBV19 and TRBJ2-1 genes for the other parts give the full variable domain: DGGITQSPKYLFRKEGQNVTLSCEQNLNHDAMYWYRQDPGQGLRLIYYSQIVNDFQKGDIAEGYSVSREKKESFPLTVTSAQKNPTAFYLCASSIGSGLYNEQFFGPGTRLTVL.